One sample yielded the 32 T cell receptor beta chains listed below, sequenced in a study of blood T cell repertoires in COVID-19. TCRdb keeps only in-frame clones here, not all; method: immunoSEQ multiplex PCR. The data show 150,000 to 200,000 clones, about 85% seen once. Sequenced sample: peripheral blood. The receptors were gathered from a woman between 35 and 50 years old with COVID-19, enrolled during active disease.

In this sample, this clone turned up a few times. V is TRBV5-1 and J is TRBJ2-7; 11 positions match TRBD1. After removal of 4 bases from V and 4 bases from J, the junction contained 7 bases not matched to a gene. Looked up from germline, CDR1 is SGHRS and CDR2 is YFSETQ. CDR3 length: 15 residues. The CDR3 region has the DNA TGCGCCAGCAGCCCCTGGACAGGGGGCGGATACGAGCAGTACTTC. It translates to CASSPWTGGGYEQYF.

This clone was seen only a few times. The J gene is TRBJ2-7, the V gene TRBV12-3 or TRBV12-4, with TRBD1 matching over 7 bases. This CDR3 has 13 residues. Germline trimming cut 6 bases from V and 5 bases from J; bases unmatched to any gene: 7. The CDR3 reads CASRAGGRNEQYF. The CDR3 bases are TGTGCCAGCAGGGCAGGGGGTAGAAACGAGCAGTACTTC.

The rearrangement joins TRBV6-2 or TRBV6-3 to TRBJ2-7, with D unclear. The CDR3 contains 14 residues. The V gene lost 5 bases and the J gene lost 5 bases, with 16 bases spanning the gap. Germline CDR1 and CDR2: MNHEY and SVGEGT. CDR3 DNA sequence: TGTGCCAGCAGTACTTTATATAGTCGGGACGAGCAGTACTTC. This gives the protein CASSTLYSRDEQYF.

This chain uses TRBV19 with TRBJ1-1; a weak D match, TRBD1 (5 bases). V was clipped by 7 bases and J by 6 bases, with 12 bases between them. Germline CDR1 LNHDA, CDR2 SQIVND (reference sequence). The length of the CDR3 is 12 residues. CDR3 DNA sequence: TGTGCCAGTACGGGGGGTTCCCCTGAAGCTTTCTTT. Encoded protein: CASTGGSPEAFF.

The rearrangement joins TRBV29-1 to TRBJ2-7, with a weak D call TRBD1 (5 bases). The germline V and J ends were trimmed by 4 bases and 4 bases, with 14 bases remaining between them. CDR1 SQVTM and CDR2 ANQGSEA come from the germline V gene. The CDR3 sequence is 13 residues long. The CDR3 here is CSVAYGRTYEQYF. The CDR3 DNA is TGCAGCGTTGCTTATGGACGGACATACGAGCAGTACTTC.

V gene TRBV3-1 (or the pseudogene TRBV3-2) combines with J gene TRBJ2-7; D is possibly TRBD1 (5 bases). Trimming took 4 bases from V and 2 from J, leaving 12 bases between them. CDR1 and CDR2 (germline): LGHDT, YNNKEL (reference sequence). The CDR3 runs to 14 residues. CDR3 sequence: CASSPTGLAYEQYF. CDR3 DNA: TGTGCCAGCAGCCCTACAGGATTGGCCTACGAGCAGTACTTC.

This chain connects TRBV16 to TRBJ1-1; D is possibly TRBD1 (6 bases). The ends were cut back, 1 base at V and 0 bases at J, with 9 bases in the middle. Germline CDR1 KGHSY, CDR2 FQNENV. CDR3 length: 15 amino acids. As DNA, the CDR3 is TGTGCCAGCAGCCAATGGGGGGGCGTGAACACTGAAGCTTTCTTT. Protein: CASSQWGGVNTEAFF.

J is TRBJ2-7 and V is TRBV5-1; 9 bases fit TRBD1. Germline CDR1 and CDR2: SGHRS and YFSETQ. The CDR3 sequence is 15 residues long. J gave up 2 bases and V 3 bases, and 6 bases lay outside the gene matches. The DNA for the CDR3 is TGCGCCAGCAGCTCCCTGGGACAGGGTCCCTACGAGCAGTACTTC. It codes for CASSSLGQGPYEQYF.

The V and J genes are TRBV24-1 and TRBJ2-7; D not resolved. V gave up 4 bases and J gave up 4 bases, with 13 bases separating them. This CDR3 is built from 14 residues. CDR1 is KGHDR and CDR2 is SFDVKD in the germline V gene. In DNA, the CDR3 is TGTGCCACCAGTGACCGTTTTCCCCCTTACGAGCAGTACTTC. Its protein is CATSDRFPPYEQYF.

This clone was found once. Written as DNA, the CDR3 is TGTGCCAGCAGCCACTTCGCGGGGGGTAGGAACACCGGGGAGCTGTTTTTT. It codes for CASSHFAGGRNTGELFF. This sequence joins TRBV3-1 (or the pseudogene TRBV3-2) and TRBJ2-2; 8 positions agree with TRBD2. The CDR3 totals 17 residues. Germline assignment: CDR1 LGHDT and CDR2 YNNKEL (reference sequence). Unmatched junction bases numbered 7, after V lost 3 bases and J lost 1 base.

J is TRBJ1-5 and V is TRBV29-1; TRBD1 matches at 10 bases. CDR1 SQVTM and CDR2 ANQGSEA come from the germline V gene. Trimming cost V 4 bases and J 4 bases; bases outside gene matches: 1. The CDR3 extends over 13 amino acids. The CDR3, as DNA: TGCAGCGTTGGGGACAGGGGAAATCAGCCCCAGCATTTT. This gives the protein CSVGDRGNQPQHF.

Concerning this clone: The junction departs from germline at one end; a sequencing error may be responsible. J is TRBJ1-1 and V is TRBV19, with D possibly being TRBD1 (6 bases). There are 16 residues in the CDR3. The germline gives CDR1 LNHDA, CDR2 SQIVND (reference sequence). DNA of the CDR3: TGTGCCAGTAGTAACCCAGGGAGGGGGGTGAACCCTGAAGCTTTCTTT. It codes for CASSNPGRGVNPEAFF.

CDR3 DNA: TGTGCCAGCAGCGTAGGGACTAGCGGGGGCCTCCAGTTCTTC. The encoded protein is CASSVGTSGGLQFF. The chain employs TRBV9 and TRBJ2-1; 13 nucleotides agree with TRBD2. From germline, CDR1 is SGDLS and CDR2 YYNGEE. This CDR3 is built from 14 residues. The V segment lost 0 bases and the J segment 13 bases; nucleotides outside the gene matches: 4.

This chain links TRBV9 with TRBJ1-1; D is perhaps TRBD1 (5 bases). From germline, CDR1 is SGDLS and CDR2 YYNGEE. This CDR3 is built from 14 residues. V dropped 4 bases and J dropped 5 bases, with 15 bases sitting between them. CDR3 nucleotides: TGTGCCAGCAGCCCCCGGGGGGGGAGGACTGAAGCTTTCTTT. This codes for CASSPRGGRTEAFF.

The chain joins TRBV27 to TRBJ1-2; 12 nucleotides align to TRBD1. CDR1 and CDR2 from the germline V gene are MNHEY and SMNVEV (reference sequence). The CDR3 has 16 residues. The V gene end was trimmed by 5 bases and the J gene end by 10 bases; junction bases not matched to a gene: 14. CDR3 nucleotide sequence: TGTGCCAGCAGTCGTGGTGGGACAGGGGGCGATCCTCCCTACACCTTC. Its translation: CASSRGGTGGDPPYTF.

This clone was seen a few times. This sequence joins TRBV6-6 and TRBJ1-2; the D gene is possibly TRBD1 (6 bases). The CDR3 is made up of 13 amino acids. Between the trimmed V and J ends, which lost 4 bases and 2 bases, there was a span of 8 bases. Germline CDR1 reads MNHNY; CDR2 reads SVGAGI (reference sequence). Here the CDR3 DNA reads TGTGCCAGCAGTTGGGACACAAACTATGGCTACACCTTC. As protein: CASSWDTNYGYTF.

This chain connects TRBV5-4 to TRBJ1-1, with 7 bases fitting TRBD1. The junction had 4 bases not matched to a gene; V was cut back by 2 bases and J by 3 bases. CDR1 is SGHNT, CDR2 YYREEE, per germline (reference sequence). The CDR3 consists of 14 residues. CDR3 residues: CASSFIQGDTEAFF. CDR3 in DNA: TGTGCCAGCAGCTTTATCCAGGGGGACACTGAAGCTTTCTTT.

The CDR3 loop reads CASSLAETVRRNEQFF. DNA of the CDR3: TGCGCCAGCAGCTTGGCCGAGACAGTTCGAAGGAATGAGCAGTTCTTC. The chain combines TRBV5-1 with TRBJ2-1; D might be TRBD1 (5 bases). The germline CDR1 and CDR2 sequences are SGHRS and YFSETQ. V dropped 0 bases and J dropped 7 bases, with 17 bases sitting between them. The CDR3 spans 16 residues.

In its sample, this clone was seen a few times. Other nucleotide sequences in the sample specify the same CDR3. The J gene is TRBJ2-7, the V gene TRBV20-1, with a possible D match to TRBD1 (5 bases). V was cut by 5 bases and J by 5 bases, with 10 bases left in between. This CDR3 has 11 amino acids. Germline CDR1 is DFQATT and CDR2 is SNEGSKA (reference sequence). CDR3 nucleotide sequence: TGCAGTGCTTCCTCAGGGCACGAGCAGTACTTC. It translates to CSASSGHEQYF.

The rearrangement links TRBV27 to TRBJ2-4, with unresolved D. CDR3 length equals 13 residues. CDR1 is MNHEY and CDR2 is SMNVEV in the germline V gene (reference sequence). Trimming left V 2 bases short and J 3 bases short, with 5 bases between. CDR3 DNA sequence: TGTGCCAGCAGTTTAAATCTCAAAAACATTCAGTACTTC. Its protein product is CASSLNLKNIQYF.

This chain uses TRBV4-1 with TRBJ1-3; D not certain. V lost 0 bases to trimming and J lost 1 base, with 4 bases between them. Germline V CDR1 and CDR2: MGHRA, YSYEKL. This CDR3 has 14 residues. CDR3 protein: CASSQERSGNTIYF. The CDR3, as DNA: TGCGCCAGCAGCCAAGAACGGTCTGGAAACACCATATATTTT.

J is TRBJ2-3 and V is TRBV2; 13 bases fit TRBD2. Germline V gene sequence: CDR1 SNHLY, CDR2 FYNNEI. The V gene end was trimmed by 10 bases and the J gene end by 4 bases; junction bases not matched to a gene: 2. This CDR3 comprises 13 residues. In DNA form, the CDR3 reads TGTGCCAAACTAGCGGGGGGGCCAGATACGCAGTATTTT. Translated: CAKLAGGPDTQYF.

The chain employs TRBV5-1 and TRBJ2-7; TRBD1 aligns across 9 bases. This CDR3 comprises 15 residues. With 4 bases clipped from V and 6 bases from J, the junction kept 11 bases outside the gene matches. Germline V CDR1 and CDR2: SGHRS, YFSETQ. The CDR3 DNA follows: TGCGCCAGCAGCCCACAAGACAGGGGGGGCGTCGAGCAGTACTTC. Its translation is CASSPQDRGGVEQYF.

The CDR3 DNA reads as TGTGCCAGCAGTTACTCCGAGAACTCTGGAAACACCATATATTTT. It encodes CASSYSENSGNTIYF. The chain is built from TRBV6-6 and TRBJ1-3; D remains unclear. Trimming shortened V by 0 bases and J by 0 bases, and 6 bases separated the two germline ends. The CDR3 contains 15 residues. Looked up from germline, CDR1 is MNHNY and CDR2 is SVGAGI (reference sequence).

This clone was seen a few times. The gene calls are TRBV4-1 and TRBJ2-1; D possibly corresponds to TRBD2 (5 bases). The CDR3 covers 12 residues. Germline CDR1 and CDR2: MGHRA and YSYEKL. Between the trimmed V and J ends, which lost 3 bases and 6 bases, there was a span of 6 bases. The CDR3 loop reads CASSHSGNEQFF. The DNA for the CDR3 is TGCGCCAGCAGCCACAGCGGCAATGAGCAGTTCTTC.

This rearrangement joins TRBV30 to TRBJ1-1, with D possibly matching TRBD1 (6 bases). This CDR3 spans 13 amino acids. CDR1 is GTSNPN, CDR2 SVGIG, per germline (reference sequence). V was trimmed by 3 bases and J by 4 bases, leaving 12 bases between them. As DNA, the CDR3 is TGTGCCTGGAGCCTAACAGGGACCACTGAAGCTTTCTTT. Residues: CAWSLTGTTEAFF.

The rearrangement uses TRBV10-1 and TRBJ2-1; 9 positions agree with TRBD2. The CDR3 is 15 amino acids. The V gene's germline CDR1 is WNHNN and CDR2 SYGVQD (reference sequence). Trimming removed 0 bases from V and 10 bases from J; junction bases left unmatched: 7. CDR3 DNA sequence: TGCGCCAGCAGTGAGTCGAACGTTGGACTAGCGGAGCAGTTCTTC. It specifies CASSESNVGLAEQFF.

The chain uses TRBV18 and TRBJ2-5; D may be TRBD1 (6 bases). V lost 0 bases and J lost 4, with 12 bases in between. Germline lookup yields CDR1 KGHSH and CDR2 LQKENI. This CDR3 region has 15 residues. CDR3 region: CASSPPGLQGETQYF. The CDR3 DNA sequence: TGTGCCAGCTCACCACCGGGGCTACAGGGAGAGACCCAGTACTTC.

V gene TRBV5-4 combines with J gene TRBJ2-7, with 9 bases fitting TRBD1. In germline, CDR1 is SGHNT, CDR2 YYREEE (reference sequence). The CDR3 totals 14 residues. The J segment lost 3 bases and the V segment lost 1 base, leaving 2 bases of the junction unmatched. CDR3 amino acids: CASSLTGGFYEQYF. CDR3 DNA: TGTGCCAGCAGCTTGACAGGGGGCTTCTACGAGCAGTACTTC.

The chain joins TRBV3-1 (or the pseudogene TRBV3-2) to TRBJ1-1, with D tentatively TRBD1 (5 bases). The CDR3 extends over 11 amino acids. Germline V CDR1 and CDR2: LGHDT, YNNKEL (reference sequence). Trimming cost V 5 bases and J 7 bases, with 8 bases left between them. The CDR3, as DNA: TGTGCCAGCAGCAGAACAGGTGAAGCTTTCTTT. Protein product: CASSRTGEAFF.

The gene calls are TRBV10-2 and TRBJ2-7, with D maybe TRBD2 (7 bases). The V gene's germline CDR1 is WSHSY and CDR2 SAAADI. The V gene lost 2 bases and the J gene lost 9 bases, with 17 bases spanning the gap. The CDR3 contains 14 residues. The CDR3 is CASSERGGGGRQYF. DNA of the CDR3: TGCGCCAGCAGTGAGAGGGGGGGAGGAGGACGGCAGTACTTC.

This rearrangement joins TRBV4-2 to TRBJ2-2; 11 nucleotides line up with TRBD2. V lost 4 bases, J lost 3 bases, and 7 bases stayed unmatched. The CDR3 loop spans 17 amino acids. CDR1 and CDR2 (germline): LGHNA, YNFKEQ. The CDR3 region is CASSLFSGGADTGELFF. DNA of the CDR3: TGTGCCAGCAGCCTTTTTAGCGGGGGGGCCGACACCGGGGAGCTGTTTTTT.